Presented here are 3 T cell receptor beta chains from one specimen sequenced in a study of cytomegalovirus exposure and HLA in healthy donors. Vbeta (60) and Jbeta (13) primers were used in the PCR. Produced via immunoSEQ multiplex PCR; TCRdb's table is partial and in-frame only. This table has more than 90,000 clones, around 68% appearing once. The specimen sequenced was PBMCs. Receptors were obtained from a woman in her fifties or sixties in good health and CMV-seropositive.

The DNA for the CDR3 is TGTGCCAGCAGTTACAGGAGGGGGCGGAACACTGAAGCTTTCTTT. This sequence encodes CASSYRRGRNTEAFF. The chain is built from TRBV6-5 and TRBJ1-1; 7 nucleotides agree with TRBD1. From germline, CDR1 is MNHEY and CDR2 SVGAGI. This CDR3 is built from 15 residues. After removal of 2 bases from V and 1 base from J, the junction contained 4 bases not matched to a gene.

The chain couples TRBV19 to TRBJ1-2; a possible D gene is TRBD1 (5 bases). The CDR3 is made up of 14 amino acids. V shed 7 bases and J shed 4 bases, with 16 bases lying between them. CDR1 and CDR2 (germline): LNHDA, SQIVND (reference sequence). Here the CDR3 DNA reads TGTGCCAGTAAGGGGCAGGTCGGCGGCTATGGCTACACCTTC. Its translation is CASKGQVGGYGYTF.

CDR3 DNA: TGTGCCAGCAGTTTCCTACAAGGACAGGGGGCTAGCGAGCAGTACTTC. It codes for CASSFLQGQGASEQYF. This rearrangement joins TRBV27 to TRBJ2-7; 11 nucleotides match TRBD1. There are 16 residues in the CDR3. With 3 bases clipped from V and 6 bases from J, the junction kept 10 bases outside the gene matches. The germline CDR1 and CDR2 sequences are MNHEY and SMNVEV (reference sequence).